This T cell receptor (beta chain) was recorded in a study of B cell selection in AIRE deficiency. Findings and limits, study-wide: Patient Tconv cells held around a third of Treg sequences shared by healthy donors. CDR3s were shorter in shared Treg sequences, reflecting few non-templated nucleotide insertions.

Libraries were prepared by immunoSEQ multiplex PCR; TCRdb keeps only in-frame clonotypes and omits some of them. This sample has tens of thousands of clones; about 94% occur once, and the top ten carry under 2%. The regulatory T cell sort gate was CD4+CD25hiCD127low/negative. Trimming removed 5 bases at V and 4 bases at J, with 9 bases between. This CDR3 has 14 amino acids. Germline CDR1 reads SNHLY; CDR2 reads FYNNEI. Of note for this clone: Its antigen is undetermined.

This TCR was sampled from a human donor with AIRE deficiency. The chain recombines TRBV2 with TRBJ2-6, with TRBD2 as a possible D gene (5 bases). The specimen sequenced was Tregs sorted from PBMCs. The CDR3 DNA is TGTGCCAGCAGTCCCCCGGGGGGGGCCAACGTCCTGACTTTC. Its translation: CASSPPGGANVLTF.